The 28 T cell receptor beta chains presented below share a single source sample, sequenced in a study of blood T cell repertoires in COVID-19 (dated by TCRdb to 2019 to 2021). To prepare the library, the immunoSEQ multiplex PCR assay was applied. TCRdb's version of the immuneACCESS table is confined to in-frame rearrangements and falls short of the full clone set. An unresolved V gene accounts for under half of the shortfall where checked; the remainder is of unknown origin. This sample lists around 290,000 clones; 86% were detected once. The ten largest clones add up to over 2.5% of the sample. Material for sequencing was PBMCs or T cells enriched from blood (not recorded which). The receptors originated from a woman aged 18 to 35 who had recovered from COVID-19.

CDR3: CAWTRPGTGSITEAFF. The CDR3 DNA follows: TGTGCCTGGACCCGTCCCGGGACAGGAAGTATTACTGAAGCTTTCTTT. This chain connects TRBV30 to TRBJ1-1; TRBD1 agrees at 8 bases. V was pared by 4 bases and J by 5 bases, with 15 bases of the junction left unmatched. The germline gives CDR1 GTSNPN, CDR2 SVGIG (reference sequence). This CDR3 has 16 residues.

The J gene is TRBJ2-7, the V gene TRBV28, with D unclear. The CDR3 runs 16 residues. Germline V gene lookup returns CDR1 MDHEN and CDR2 SYDVKM. V dropped 1 base and J dropped 3 bases, with 16 bases sitting between them. The CDR3 sequence: CASSLSPFIGHYEQYF. The CDR3 coding sequence is TGTGCCAGCAGTTTATCCCCCTTTATTGGGCACTACGAGCAGTACTTC.

The chain couples TRBV10-3 to TRBJ2-2; D may be TRBD2 (6 bases). The CDR3 covers 14 residues. The V and J ends lost 10 bases and 5 bases respectively, with 17 bases between them. The germline CDR1 and CDR2 sequences are ENHRY and SYGVKD. The CDR3 here is CATSSAQETGELFF. In nucleotides, the CDR3 is TGTGCCACTTCTAGCGCCCAGGAGACCGGGGAGCTGTTTTTT.

V gene TRBV2 combines with J gene TRBJ1-3; D is unresolved. Trimming removed 1 base at V and 0 bases at J, with 10 bases between. The V gene's germline CDR1 is SNHLY and CDR2 FYNNEI. The CDR3 is made up of 16 amino acids. CDR3 amino acids: CASSEGRLSSGNTIYF. In DNA, the CDR3 is TGTGCCAGCAGTGAAGGCAGGCTGTCCTCTGGAAACACCATATATTTT.

This clone came up a few times. In nucleotides, the CDR3 is TGTGCCTGGAGTGTGGGACAGTTGGGTCACCAGCATTTT. Its protein product is CAWSVGQLGHQHF. The chain uses TRBV30 and TRBJ1-5; 7 bases fit TRBD1. V dropped 0 bases and J dropped 12; count of bases not matched to a gene: 8. The CDR3 is 13 amino acids. Germline CDR1 reads GTSNPN; CDR2 reads SVGIG (reference sequence).

This rearrangement joins TRBV5-1 to TRBJ1-1; 7 positions agree with TRBD1. This CDR3 spans 12 amino acids. Per the germline V gene, CDR1 is SGHRS and CDR2 is YFSETQ. After removal of 2 bases from V and 10 bases from J, the junction contained 5 bases not matched to a gene. The CDR3 here is CASSLTGVAAFF. The CDR3 DNA reads TGCGCCAGCAGCTTAACAGGGGTTGCAGCTTTCTTT.

The chain links TRBV4-1 to TRBJ2-2, with no clear D. This CDR3 has 16 residues. V was shortened by 0 bases and J by 4 bases, with 12 bases between the two germline ends. Germline values: CDR1 MGHRA, CDR2 YSYEKL. The CDR3 coding sequence is TGCGCCAGCAGCCAAGAAAACTTCTTCCTCACCGGGGAGCTGTTTTTT. Translating gives CASSQENFFLTGELFF.

The rearrangement uses TRBV12-3 or TRBV12-4 and TRBJ1-1; D is undetermined. Deletions cut 3 bases from V and 1 base from J, with 3 bases between. The CDR3 contains 12 residues. CDR3 region: CASSFQNTEAFF. The CDR3 DNA reads as TGTGCCAGCAGTTTTCAGAACACTGAAGCTTTCTTT.

The rearrangement joins TRBV3-1 (or the pseudogene TRBV3-2) to TRBJ2-1, with 11 bases aligning to TRBD2. CDR3 size: 20 residues. Trimming took 0 bases from V and 0 from J; bases not matched to a gene: 10. Germline V CDR1 and CDR2: LGHDT, YNNKEL (reference sequence). CDR3 DNA sequence: TGTGCCAGCAGCCAAGATGGGTTAGCGGGAGGGGGACCCTCCTACAATGAGCAGTTCTTC. Residues: CASSQDGLAGGGPSYNEQFF.

V gene TRBV23-1 combines with J gene TRBJ1-2; D remains unclear. TRBV23-1 is known as an ORF, though its function is uncertain. This CDR3 has 14 amino acids. Trimming took off 0 bases at V and 3 bases at J, with 8 bases between the two ends. CDR3 sequence reads: CASSQSNSYYGYTF. The CDR3 DNA reads TGCGCCAGCAGTCAATCGAACTCGTACTATGGCTACACCTTC.

The chain is built from TRBV7-2 and TRBJ2-6; TRBD2 agrees at 11 bases. The CDR3 consists of 18 residues. Germline V CDR1 and CDR2: SGHTA, FQGNSA. V trimming: 3 bases; J trimming: 3 bases; junction bases outside the gene matches: 7. For the CDR3, the DNA is TGTGCCAGCAGCTTTACTAGCGGGGGCTCTTATGGGGCCAACGTCCTGACTTTC. It yields the protein CASSFTSGGSYGANVLTF.

J is TRBJ2-7 and V is TRBV2; 7 bases agree with TRBD1. CDR1 SNHLY and CDR2 FYNNEI come from the germline V gene. Unmatched junction bases numbered 4, after V lost 6 bases and J lost 2 bases. The CDR3 consists of 13 residues. The CDR3 coding sequence is TGTGCCAGCAGGCCCGGACAGGCCTACGAGCAGTACTTC. This codes for CASRPGQAYEQYF.

V usage is TRBV19 and J usage is TRBJ1-1, with 7 bases matching TRBD1. This CDR3 is 15 amino acids long. Germline lookup yields CDR1 LNHDA and CDR2 SQIVND (reference sequence). V lost 10 bases, J lost 8 bases, and 19 bases stayed unmatched. The CDR3 nucleotides are TGTGCCACCAAAGGACAGGCAGCCCAAATCGAAGAAGCTTTCTTT. Encoded protein: CATKGQAAQIEEAFF.

DNA of the CDR3: TGTGCCAGCAGCCAAGATCGGGACTGGCTGGCCCAGTACTTC. This translates into CASSQDRDWLAQYF. This chain links TRBV3-1 (or the pseudogene TRBV3-2) with TRBJ2-5, with TRBD2 as a possible D gene (6 bases). V dropped 0 bases and J dropped 9 bases, with 14 bases sitting between them. The length of the CDR3 is 14 residues. Germline V lookup: CDR1 LGHDT, CDR2 YNNKEL (reference sequence).

This clone was seen just once. J is TRBJ2-4 and V is TRBV10-1; no clear D. Germline V gene lookup returns CDR1 WNHNN and CDR2 SYGVQD (reference sequence). This CDR3 spans 14 amino acids. V lost 4 bases and J lost 0, with 7 bases in between. The chain's CDR3 is CASSAVGAKNIQYF. The CDR3 DNA sequence: TGCGCCAGCAGTGCTGTCGGAGCCAAAAACATTCAGTACTTC.

This chain connects TRBV5-1 to TRBJ1-2, with D uncertain. The V gene's germline CDR1 is SGHRS and CDR2 YFSETQ. V gave up 3 bases and J gave up 0 bases, with 12 bases separating them. The CDR3 consists of 15 residues. CDR3 DNA: TGCGCCAGCAGCTGGGGAGCCGCTTCTAACTATGGCTACACCTTC. Its translation: CASSWGAASNYGYTF. Variable domain in full (rest from reference TRBV5-1 and TRBJ1-2): KAGVTQTPRYLIKTRGQQVTLSCSPISGHRSVSWYQQTPGQGLQFLFEYFSETQRNKGNFPGRFSGRQFSNSRSEMNVSTLELGDSALYLCASSWGAASNYGYTFGSGTRLTVV.

This chain uses TRBV7-9 with TRBJ1-4, with 7 bases matching TRBD1. Germline CDR1 reads SEHNR; CDR2 reads FQNEAQ (reference sequence). There are 17 residues in the CDR3. V shed 1 base and J 4 bases; nucleotides not matched to a gene: 9. CDR3: CASSLDLSGGGNEKLFF. CDR3 DNA sequence: TGTGCCAGCAGCTTAGACTTGTCAGGGGGAGGTAATGAAAAACTGTTTTTT.

This chain joins TRBV7-9 and TRBJ1-4; 7 positions agree with TRBD1. V was pared by 5 bases and J by 4 bases, with 7 bases of the junction left unmatched. The CDR3 runs to 15 residues. Germline lookup yields CDR1 SEHNR and CDR2 FQNEAQ (reference sequence). Here the CDR3 DNA reads TGTGCCAGCAGCCCAACAGGGGCAATTAATGAAAAACTGTTTTTT. Its translation: CASSPTGAINEKLFF.

J is TRBJ2-1 and V is TRBV11-3, with 11 bases that match TRBD2. CDR3 length equals 15 residues. The trim removed 5 bases at V and 5 bases at J, leaving 5 bases unmatched. In germline, CDR1 is SGHNT, CDR2 YENEEA. In nucleotides, the CDR3 is TGTGCCAGCAGCCAAATAGCGGGGGGGAACAATGAGCAGTTCTTC. Protein sequence: CASSQIAGGNNEQFF. Filled out from reference TRBV11-3 and TRBJ2-1, the complete variable domain reads EAGVVQSPRYKIIEKKQPVAFWCNPISGHNTLYWYLQNLGQGPELLIRYENEEAVDDSQLPKDRFSAERLKGVDSTLKIQPAELGDSAVYLCASSQIAGGNNEQFFGPGTRLTVL.

V usage is TRBV28 and J usage is TRBJ2-2; 10 bases are a match to TRBD2. J lost 0 bases, V lost 3 bases, and 16 bases had no gene match. Germline CDR1 and CDR2: MDHEN and SYDVKM. CDR3 size: 21 residues. The CDR3 region has the DNA TGTGCCAGCAGTTTTCCGGCCGGAGGGCTAGCGGGGGCTTCGAACACCGGGGAGCTGTTTTTT. Translation: CASSFPAGGLAGASNTGELFF.

The V and J genes are TRBV3-1 (or the pseudogene TRBV3-2) and TRBJ2-5, with 7 bases identical to TRBD2. Per the germline V gene, CDR1 is LGHDT and CDR2 is YNNKEL (reference sequence). V shed 0 bases, J shed 0 bases, and the junction held 7 bases outside the gene matches. CDR3 length: 17 amino acids. The CDR3 spells CASSQEGEAGNQETQYF. The CDR3 coding sequence is TGTGCCAGCAGCCAAGAGGGCGAAGCGGGAAACCAAGAGACCCAGTACTTC.

In DNA, the CDR3 is TGTGCCAGCAGCGATACTAGGACAGGGAGGGCGGGCTACGAGCAGTACTTC. Translated: CASSDTRTGRAGYEQYF. The V and J genes are TRBV2 and TRBJ2-7; D perhaps matches TRBD1 (8 bases). Germline V gene data show CDR1 as SNHLY and CDR2 as FYNNEI. With 6 bases removed from V and 3 bases from J, the gap between germline ends came to 24 bases. The CDR3 covers 17 residues. The full variable domain, its missing parts supplied by reference TRBV2 and TRBJ2-7, is EPEVTQTPSHQVTQMGQEVILRCVPISNHLYFYWYRQILGQKVEFLVSFYNNEISEKSEIFDDQFSVERPDGSNFTLKIRSTKLEDSAMYFCASSDTRTGRAGYEQYFGPGTRLTVT.

A note on this clone: Other nucleotide sequences in the sample specify the same CDR3. This sequence joins TRBV19 and TRBJ1-1, with D possibly being TRBD1 (5 bases). The V end was cut by 3 bases, the J end by 1 base, with 9 bases between. Germline V lookup: CDR1 LNHDA, CDR2 SQIVND (reference sequence). The CDR3 contains 14 residues. The chain's CDR3 is CASSMGQPNTEAFF. The CDR3, as DNA: TGTGCCAGTAGTATGGGGCAGCCGAACACTGAAGCTTTCTTT. The variable domain in full, completed from reference TRBV19 and TRBJ1-1, reads DGGITQSPKYLFRKEGQNVTLSCEQNLNHDAMYWYRQDPGQGLRLIYYSQIVNDFQKGDIAEGYSVSREKKESFPLTVTSAQKNPTAFYLCASSMGQPNTEAFFGQGTRLTVV.

V is TRBV11-2 and J is TRBJ2-3, with D perhaps TRBD1 (6 bases). Germline lookup yields CDR1 SGHAT and CDR2 FQNNGV. The CDR3 covers 17 residues. V was clipped by 2 bases and J by 2 bases, with 17 bases between them. CDR3 nucleotide sequence: TGTGCCAGCAGCTTATATTCTTGGACAGAGATCACAGATACGCAGTATTTT. Residues: CASSLYSWTEITDTQYF. The full variable domain, in which reference TRBV11-2 and TRBJ2-3 provide the parts outside the CDR3, is EAGVAQSPRYKIIEKRQSVAFWCNPISGHATLYWYQQILGQGPKLLIQFQNNGVVDDSQLPKDRFSAERLKGVDSTLKIQPAKLEDSAVYLCASSLYSWTEITDTQYFGPGTRLTVL.

The V call is TRBV5-1, the J call TRBJ1-3, with D possibly being TRBD1 (6 bases). The CDR3 loop spans 15 amino acids. Per the germline V gene, CDR1 is SGHRS and CDR2 is YFSETQ. V gave up 4 bases and J gave up 5 bases, with 16 bases separating them. The CDR3 is CASSANPTGRNTIYF. CDR3 coding DNA: TGCGCCAGCAGCGCAAACCCGACAGGCCGAAACACCATATATTTT.

This clone was picked up a small number of times. The chain links TRBV5-1 to TRBJ2-1; the D is unclear. Germline V gives CDR1 SGHRS, CDR2 YFSETQ. V was clipped by 0 bases and J by 9 bases, with 19 bases between them. This CDR3 is 16 amino acids long. CDR3 bases: TGCGCCAGCAGCTTGGAATCTGGGCCTCCTTTGGGTGAGCAGTTCTTC. It specifies CASSLESGPPLGEQFF.

Only a few counts were recorded for this clone. V gene TRBV19 combines with J gene TRBJ2-7, with TRBD2 identical over 10 bases. J was trimmed by 0 bases and V by 3 bases; bases with no gene match: 11. Germline-derived CDR1 and CDR2 are LNHDA and SQIVND (reference sequence). There are 18 residues in the CDR3. The CDR3 nucleotides are TGTGCCAGTAGTATCCAGGCTAGCGGGGGACCAAACTCCTACGAGCAGTACTTC. Protein product: CASSIQASGGPNSYEQYF. Supplemented by reference TRBV19 and TRBJ2-7, the full variable domain reads DGGITQSPKYLFRKEGQNVTLSCEQNLNHDAMYWYRQDPGQGLRLIYYSQIVNDFQKGDIAEGYSVSREKKESFPLTVTSAQKNPTAFYLCASSIQASGGPNSYEQYFGPGTRLTVT.

This clone was counted a single time. This sequence joins TRBV4-3 and TRBJ2-1; 11 positions match TRBD1. The germline V gene encodes CDR1 LGHNA and CDR2 YSLEER. This CDR3 is built from 16 residues. Germline trimming cut 4 bases from V and 7 bases from J; bases unmatched to any gene: 9. CDR3 coding DNA: TGCGCCAGCAGCCCATTTACCGGGACAGGGGGAAATGAGCAGTTCTTC. Translating it yields CASSPFTGTGGNEQFF.